Only one count was recorded for the clone carrying this T cell receptor beta chain. This record belongs to a study of blood T cell repertoires in COVID-19. Study-wide background: Whether acute or convalescent, the COVID-19 samples came from the United States, Italy and Spain. Sample material is recorded as cDNA or gDNA derived from T cells, B-cell-depleted T cells, or PBMCs.

Study processing details: Using reference gene primer amplification, nucleated cell counts were estimated. The protocol was immunoSEQ multiplex PCR, while the TCRdb copy is restricted to in-frame clones and leaves out a portion. D and trimming were read from the DNA, whereas the V and J calls and clone size are those reported in that table. The profile shows fewer than 65,000 clones, approximately 89% of them singletons. The sequence came from a man aged 55-75 years with acute or convalescent COVID-19. Material for sequencing was peripheral blood.

This chain's CDR3 is CASSQDLGQTQNEKLFF. In nucleotides, the CDR3 is TGTGCCAGCAGCCAAGATTTGGGACAGACACAAAATGAAAAACTGTTTTTT. The chain joins TRBV4-2 to TRBJ1-4; 7 bases line up with TRBD1. V shed 0 bases, J shed 5 bases, and the junction held 9 bases outside the gene matches. The CDR3 is 17 residues long. Germline values: CDR1 LGHNA, CDR2 YNFKEQ.